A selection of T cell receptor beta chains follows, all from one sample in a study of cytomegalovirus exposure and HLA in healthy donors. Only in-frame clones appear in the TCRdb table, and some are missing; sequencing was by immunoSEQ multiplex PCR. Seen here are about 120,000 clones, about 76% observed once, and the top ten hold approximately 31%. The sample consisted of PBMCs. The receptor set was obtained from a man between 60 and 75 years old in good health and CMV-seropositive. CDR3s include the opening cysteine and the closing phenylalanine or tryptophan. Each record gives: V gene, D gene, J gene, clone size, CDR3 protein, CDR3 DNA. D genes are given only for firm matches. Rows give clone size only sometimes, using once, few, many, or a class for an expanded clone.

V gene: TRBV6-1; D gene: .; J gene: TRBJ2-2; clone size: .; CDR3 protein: CASSAYPGSGELFF; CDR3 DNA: TGTGCCAGCAGTGCGTACCCGGGGAGCGGGGAGCTGTTTTTT
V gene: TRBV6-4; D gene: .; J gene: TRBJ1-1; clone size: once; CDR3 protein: CASSDGENTEAFF; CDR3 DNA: TGTGCCAGCAGTGATGGAGAGAACACTGAAGCTTTCTTT
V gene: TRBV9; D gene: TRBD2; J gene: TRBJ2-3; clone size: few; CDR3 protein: CASSSLRGDTDTQYF; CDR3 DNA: TGTGCCAGCAGCTCACTTCGGGGGGACACAGATACGCAGTATTTT
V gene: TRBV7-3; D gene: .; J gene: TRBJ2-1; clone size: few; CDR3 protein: CASSLTLTGNEQFF; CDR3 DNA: TGTGCCAGCAGCTTAACGTTAACAGGCAATGAGCAGTTCTTC
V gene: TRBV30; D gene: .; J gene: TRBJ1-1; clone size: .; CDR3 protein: CAWSVAGWSEAFF; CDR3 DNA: TGTGCCTGGAGTGTTGCAGGCTGGTCGGAAGCTTTCTTT
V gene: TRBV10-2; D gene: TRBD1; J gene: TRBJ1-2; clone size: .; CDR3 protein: CASGTGSPIYGYTF; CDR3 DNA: TGCGCCAGCGGGACAGGGAGTCCCATCTATGGCTACACCTTC
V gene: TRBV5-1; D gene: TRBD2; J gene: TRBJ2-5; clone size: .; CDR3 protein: CASSPGGQETQYF; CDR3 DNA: TGCGCCAGCAGCCCGGGGGGGCAAGAGACCCAGTACTTC
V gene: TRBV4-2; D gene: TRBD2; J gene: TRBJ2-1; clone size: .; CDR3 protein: CASSQQSLAGGYNEQFF; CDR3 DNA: TGTGCCAGCAGCCAACAAAGTTTGGCGGGAGGGTACAATGAGCAGTTCTTC
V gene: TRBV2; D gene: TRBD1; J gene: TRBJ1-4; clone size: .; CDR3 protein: CASDRAVNEKLFF; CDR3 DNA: TGTGCCAGCGACAGGGCTGTGAATGAAAAACTGTTTTTT
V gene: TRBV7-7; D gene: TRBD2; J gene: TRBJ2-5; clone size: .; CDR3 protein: CASSPARGGPETQYF; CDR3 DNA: TGTGCCAGCAGCCCTGCTCGGGGGGGTCCGGAGACCCAGTACTTC
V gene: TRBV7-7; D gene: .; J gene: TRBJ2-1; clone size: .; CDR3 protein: CASSLAQVGRGYNEQFF; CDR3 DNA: TGTGCTAGCAGCTTAGCGCAGGTGGGACGGGGGTACAATGAGCAGTTCTTC
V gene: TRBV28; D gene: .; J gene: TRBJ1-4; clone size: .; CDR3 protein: CASSPPGGNNEKLFF; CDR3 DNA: TGTGCCAGCAGTCCACCCGGGGGTAATAATGAAAAACTGTTTTTT
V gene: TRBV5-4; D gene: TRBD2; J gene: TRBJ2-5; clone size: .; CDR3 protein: CASSLKSGGASGETQYF; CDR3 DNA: TGTGCCAGCAGCTTGAAAAGCGGGGGGGCCTCAGGGGAGACCCAGTACTTC
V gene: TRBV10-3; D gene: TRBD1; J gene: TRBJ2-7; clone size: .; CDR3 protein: CAISEGDRGSYEQYF; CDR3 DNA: TGTGCCATCAGTGAGGGGGACAGGGGGTCCTACGAGCAGTACTTC
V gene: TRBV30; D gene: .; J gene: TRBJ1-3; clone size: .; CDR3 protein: CAWIDAGNSGNTIYF; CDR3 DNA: TGTGCCTGGATTGATGCGGGAAACTCTGGAAACACCATATATTTT
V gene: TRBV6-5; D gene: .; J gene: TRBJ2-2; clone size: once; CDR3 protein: CASTGDQITGELFF; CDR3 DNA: TGTGCCAGCACAGGGGATCAAATCACCGGGGAGCTGTTTTTT
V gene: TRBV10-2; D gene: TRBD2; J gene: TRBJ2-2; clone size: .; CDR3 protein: CASSGLAGNTGELFF; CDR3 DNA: TGCGCCAGCAGCGGGCTAGCGGGCAACACCGGGGAGCTGTTTTTT
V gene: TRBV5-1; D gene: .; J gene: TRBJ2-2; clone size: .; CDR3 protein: CASSLEVGANTGELFF; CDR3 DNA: TGCGCCAGCAGCTTGGAGGTGGGCGCGAACACCGGGGAGCTGTTTTTT
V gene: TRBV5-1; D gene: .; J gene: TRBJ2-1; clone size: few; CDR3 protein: CASSLLGRSYNEQFF; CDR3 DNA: TGCGCCAGCAGCCTATTGGGGAGGTCCTACAATGAGCAGTTCTTC
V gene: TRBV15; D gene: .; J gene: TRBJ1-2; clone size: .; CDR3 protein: CATRDTVSYGYTF; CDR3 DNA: TGTGCCACCAGGGATACAGTTAGCTATGGCTACACCTTC
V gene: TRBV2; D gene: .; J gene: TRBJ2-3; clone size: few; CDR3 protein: CASSSTGMGTDTQYF; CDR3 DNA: TGTGCCAGCAGCAGTACAGGGATGGGGACAGATACGCAGTATTTT
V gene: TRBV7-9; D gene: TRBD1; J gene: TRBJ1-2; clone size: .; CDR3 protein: CSSSSTGGGKDGYTF; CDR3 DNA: TGTTCCAGCAGCTCAACAGGGGGGGGAAAGGATGGCTACACCTTC
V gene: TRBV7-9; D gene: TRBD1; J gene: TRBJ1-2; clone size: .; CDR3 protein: CSSMAGGHGYTF; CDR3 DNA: TGTTCCTCAATGGCAGGGGGTCATGGCTACACCTTC
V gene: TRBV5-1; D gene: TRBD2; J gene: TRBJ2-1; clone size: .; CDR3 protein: CASSIFSGGAHEQFF; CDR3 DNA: TGCGCCAGCAGCATATTTAGCGGGGGGGCCCATGAGCAGTTCTTC
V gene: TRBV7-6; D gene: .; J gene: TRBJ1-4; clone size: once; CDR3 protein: CASSPLAGDEKLFF; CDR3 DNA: TGTGCCAGCAGCCCTTTAGCAGGGGATGAAAAACTGTTTTTT
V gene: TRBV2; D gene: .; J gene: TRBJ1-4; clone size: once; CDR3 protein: CASSEAPRRDEKLFF; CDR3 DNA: TGTGCCAGCAGTGAAGCCCCCCGGCGGGATGAAAAACTGTTTTTT
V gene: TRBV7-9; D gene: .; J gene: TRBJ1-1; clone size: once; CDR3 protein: CASSSLRGTEAFF; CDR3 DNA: TGTGCCAGCAGCTCCCTGAGGGGGACTGAAGCTTTCTTT
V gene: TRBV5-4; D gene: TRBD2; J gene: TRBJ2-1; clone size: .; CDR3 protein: CASSLVGTSFANEQFF; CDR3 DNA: TGTGCCAGCAGCTTGGTAGGGACTAGCTTTGCGAATGAGCAGTTCTTC
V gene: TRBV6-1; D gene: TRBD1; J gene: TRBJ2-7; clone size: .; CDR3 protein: CASSEWDRAYEQYF; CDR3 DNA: TGTGCCAGCAGTGAATGGGACAGGGCTTACGAGCAGTACTTC
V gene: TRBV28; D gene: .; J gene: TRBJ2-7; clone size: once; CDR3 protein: CASSRPGAGSYEQYF; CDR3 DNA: TGTGCCAGCAGCCGCCCGGGAGCGGGTTCCTACGAGCAGTACTTC
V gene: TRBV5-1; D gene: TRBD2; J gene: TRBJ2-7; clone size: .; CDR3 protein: CASSFTPLTSGPSEQYF; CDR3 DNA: TGCGCCAGCAGCTTTACTCCGTTGACTAGCGGGCCTAGCGAGCAGTACTTC
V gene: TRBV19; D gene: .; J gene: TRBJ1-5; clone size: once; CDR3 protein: CASSSGQSNQPQHF; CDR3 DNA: TGTGCCAGTAGTTCTGGACAGTCTAATCAGCCCCAGCATTTT
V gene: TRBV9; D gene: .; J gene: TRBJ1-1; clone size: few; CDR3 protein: CASSAGGGILNTEAFF; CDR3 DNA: TGTGCCAGCAGCGCGGGTGGGGGGATATTGAACACTGAAGCTTTCTTT
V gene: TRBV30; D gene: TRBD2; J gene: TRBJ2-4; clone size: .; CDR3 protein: CAWSEAGAKNIQYF; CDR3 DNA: TGTGCCTGGAGTGAAGCGGGGGCCAAAAACATTCAGTACTTC
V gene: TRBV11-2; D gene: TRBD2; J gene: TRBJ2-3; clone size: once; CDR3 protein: CASSSEWGGEDTQYF; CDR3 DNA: TGTGCCAGCAGCTCTGAATGGGGGGGGGAGGATACGCAGTATTTT
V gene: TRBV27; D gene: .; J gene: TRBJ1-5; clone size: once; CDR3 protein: CASSLSPPAQHF; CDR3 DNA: TGTGCCAGCAGTTTATCTCCCCCGGCCCAGCATTTT
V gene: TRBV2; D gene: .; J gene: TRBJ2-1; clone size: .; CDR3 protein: CASSSRAYNEQFF; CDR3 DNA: TGTGCCAGCAGCTCCCGGGCCTACAATGAGCAGTTCTTC
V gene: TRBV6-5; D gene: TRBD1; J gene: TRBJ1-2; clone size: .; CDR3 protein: CASRHNTGGGLSYTF; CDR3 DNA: TGTGCCAGCAGACATAACACAGGGGGCGGTCTGAGCTACACCTTC
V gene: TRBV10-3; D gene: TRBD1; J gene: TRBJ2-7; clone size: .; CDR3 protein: CAIGKWTGGTYEQYF; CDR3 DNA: TGTGCCATCGGAAAATGGACAGGGGGAACCTACGAGCAGTACTTC
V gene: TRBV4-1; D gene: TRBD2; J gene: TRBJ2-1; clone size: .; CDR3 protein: CASSRRGTSSYNEQFF; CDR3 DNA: TGCGCCAGCAGCCGTAGAGGGACTAGCTCTTACAATGAGCAGTTCTTC
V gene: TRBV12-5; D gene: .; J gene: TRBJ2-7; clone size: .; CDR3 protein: CASGSRTRGLEQYF; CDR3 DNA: TGTGCTAGTGGTTCTCGGACCAGAGGGCTCGAGCAGTACTTC
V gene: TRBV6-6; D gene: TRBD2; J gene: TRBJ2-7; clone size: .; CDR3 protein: CASSLTGGRKSYEQYF; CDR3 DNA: TGTGCCAGCAGTTTAACTGGCGGGAGGAAGTCCTACGAGCAGTACTTC
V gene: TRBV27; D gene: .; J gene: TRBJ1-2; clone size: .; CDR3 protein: CASSQGAYGYTF; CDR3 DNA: TGTGCCAGCAGTCAGGGTGCCTATGGCTACACCTTC
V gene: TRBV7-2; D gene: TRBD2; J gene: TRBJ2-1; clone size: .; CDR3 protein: CASSLAGREQFF; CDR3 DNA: TGTGCCAGCAGTCTAGCGGGGCGTGAGCAGTTCTTC
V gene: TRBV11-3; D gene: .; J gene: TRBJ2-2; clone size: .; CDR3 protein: CASNRPGRAGGELFF; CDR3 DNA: TGTGCCAGCAATAGGCCGGGCAGGGCGGGAGGGGAGCTGTTTTTT
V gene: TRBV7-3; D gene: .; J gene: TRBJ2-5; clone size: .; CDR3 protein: CASSSRVGETQYF; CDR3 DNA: TGTGCCAGCAGCTCCAGGGTCGGGGAGACCCAGTACTTC
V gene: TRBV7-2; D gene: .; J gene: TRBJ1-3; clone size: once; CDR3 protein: CASSLMMADSGNTIYF; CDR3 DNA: TGTGCCAGCAGCTTAATGATGGCAGACTCTGGAAACACCATATATTTT
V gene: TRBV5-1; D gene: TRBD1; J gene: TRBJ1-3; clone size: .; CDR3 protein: CASSLAGGQGNSGNTIYF; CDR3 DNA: TGCGCCAGCAGCTTGGCTGGGGGACAGGGCAACTCTGGAAACACCATATATTTT
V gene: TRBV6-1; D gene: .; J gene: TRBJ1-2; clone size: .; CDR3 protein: CASSENWGQGTGYTF; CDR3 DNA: TGTGCCAGCAGTGAAAATTGGGGTCAGGGCACTGGCTACACCTTC